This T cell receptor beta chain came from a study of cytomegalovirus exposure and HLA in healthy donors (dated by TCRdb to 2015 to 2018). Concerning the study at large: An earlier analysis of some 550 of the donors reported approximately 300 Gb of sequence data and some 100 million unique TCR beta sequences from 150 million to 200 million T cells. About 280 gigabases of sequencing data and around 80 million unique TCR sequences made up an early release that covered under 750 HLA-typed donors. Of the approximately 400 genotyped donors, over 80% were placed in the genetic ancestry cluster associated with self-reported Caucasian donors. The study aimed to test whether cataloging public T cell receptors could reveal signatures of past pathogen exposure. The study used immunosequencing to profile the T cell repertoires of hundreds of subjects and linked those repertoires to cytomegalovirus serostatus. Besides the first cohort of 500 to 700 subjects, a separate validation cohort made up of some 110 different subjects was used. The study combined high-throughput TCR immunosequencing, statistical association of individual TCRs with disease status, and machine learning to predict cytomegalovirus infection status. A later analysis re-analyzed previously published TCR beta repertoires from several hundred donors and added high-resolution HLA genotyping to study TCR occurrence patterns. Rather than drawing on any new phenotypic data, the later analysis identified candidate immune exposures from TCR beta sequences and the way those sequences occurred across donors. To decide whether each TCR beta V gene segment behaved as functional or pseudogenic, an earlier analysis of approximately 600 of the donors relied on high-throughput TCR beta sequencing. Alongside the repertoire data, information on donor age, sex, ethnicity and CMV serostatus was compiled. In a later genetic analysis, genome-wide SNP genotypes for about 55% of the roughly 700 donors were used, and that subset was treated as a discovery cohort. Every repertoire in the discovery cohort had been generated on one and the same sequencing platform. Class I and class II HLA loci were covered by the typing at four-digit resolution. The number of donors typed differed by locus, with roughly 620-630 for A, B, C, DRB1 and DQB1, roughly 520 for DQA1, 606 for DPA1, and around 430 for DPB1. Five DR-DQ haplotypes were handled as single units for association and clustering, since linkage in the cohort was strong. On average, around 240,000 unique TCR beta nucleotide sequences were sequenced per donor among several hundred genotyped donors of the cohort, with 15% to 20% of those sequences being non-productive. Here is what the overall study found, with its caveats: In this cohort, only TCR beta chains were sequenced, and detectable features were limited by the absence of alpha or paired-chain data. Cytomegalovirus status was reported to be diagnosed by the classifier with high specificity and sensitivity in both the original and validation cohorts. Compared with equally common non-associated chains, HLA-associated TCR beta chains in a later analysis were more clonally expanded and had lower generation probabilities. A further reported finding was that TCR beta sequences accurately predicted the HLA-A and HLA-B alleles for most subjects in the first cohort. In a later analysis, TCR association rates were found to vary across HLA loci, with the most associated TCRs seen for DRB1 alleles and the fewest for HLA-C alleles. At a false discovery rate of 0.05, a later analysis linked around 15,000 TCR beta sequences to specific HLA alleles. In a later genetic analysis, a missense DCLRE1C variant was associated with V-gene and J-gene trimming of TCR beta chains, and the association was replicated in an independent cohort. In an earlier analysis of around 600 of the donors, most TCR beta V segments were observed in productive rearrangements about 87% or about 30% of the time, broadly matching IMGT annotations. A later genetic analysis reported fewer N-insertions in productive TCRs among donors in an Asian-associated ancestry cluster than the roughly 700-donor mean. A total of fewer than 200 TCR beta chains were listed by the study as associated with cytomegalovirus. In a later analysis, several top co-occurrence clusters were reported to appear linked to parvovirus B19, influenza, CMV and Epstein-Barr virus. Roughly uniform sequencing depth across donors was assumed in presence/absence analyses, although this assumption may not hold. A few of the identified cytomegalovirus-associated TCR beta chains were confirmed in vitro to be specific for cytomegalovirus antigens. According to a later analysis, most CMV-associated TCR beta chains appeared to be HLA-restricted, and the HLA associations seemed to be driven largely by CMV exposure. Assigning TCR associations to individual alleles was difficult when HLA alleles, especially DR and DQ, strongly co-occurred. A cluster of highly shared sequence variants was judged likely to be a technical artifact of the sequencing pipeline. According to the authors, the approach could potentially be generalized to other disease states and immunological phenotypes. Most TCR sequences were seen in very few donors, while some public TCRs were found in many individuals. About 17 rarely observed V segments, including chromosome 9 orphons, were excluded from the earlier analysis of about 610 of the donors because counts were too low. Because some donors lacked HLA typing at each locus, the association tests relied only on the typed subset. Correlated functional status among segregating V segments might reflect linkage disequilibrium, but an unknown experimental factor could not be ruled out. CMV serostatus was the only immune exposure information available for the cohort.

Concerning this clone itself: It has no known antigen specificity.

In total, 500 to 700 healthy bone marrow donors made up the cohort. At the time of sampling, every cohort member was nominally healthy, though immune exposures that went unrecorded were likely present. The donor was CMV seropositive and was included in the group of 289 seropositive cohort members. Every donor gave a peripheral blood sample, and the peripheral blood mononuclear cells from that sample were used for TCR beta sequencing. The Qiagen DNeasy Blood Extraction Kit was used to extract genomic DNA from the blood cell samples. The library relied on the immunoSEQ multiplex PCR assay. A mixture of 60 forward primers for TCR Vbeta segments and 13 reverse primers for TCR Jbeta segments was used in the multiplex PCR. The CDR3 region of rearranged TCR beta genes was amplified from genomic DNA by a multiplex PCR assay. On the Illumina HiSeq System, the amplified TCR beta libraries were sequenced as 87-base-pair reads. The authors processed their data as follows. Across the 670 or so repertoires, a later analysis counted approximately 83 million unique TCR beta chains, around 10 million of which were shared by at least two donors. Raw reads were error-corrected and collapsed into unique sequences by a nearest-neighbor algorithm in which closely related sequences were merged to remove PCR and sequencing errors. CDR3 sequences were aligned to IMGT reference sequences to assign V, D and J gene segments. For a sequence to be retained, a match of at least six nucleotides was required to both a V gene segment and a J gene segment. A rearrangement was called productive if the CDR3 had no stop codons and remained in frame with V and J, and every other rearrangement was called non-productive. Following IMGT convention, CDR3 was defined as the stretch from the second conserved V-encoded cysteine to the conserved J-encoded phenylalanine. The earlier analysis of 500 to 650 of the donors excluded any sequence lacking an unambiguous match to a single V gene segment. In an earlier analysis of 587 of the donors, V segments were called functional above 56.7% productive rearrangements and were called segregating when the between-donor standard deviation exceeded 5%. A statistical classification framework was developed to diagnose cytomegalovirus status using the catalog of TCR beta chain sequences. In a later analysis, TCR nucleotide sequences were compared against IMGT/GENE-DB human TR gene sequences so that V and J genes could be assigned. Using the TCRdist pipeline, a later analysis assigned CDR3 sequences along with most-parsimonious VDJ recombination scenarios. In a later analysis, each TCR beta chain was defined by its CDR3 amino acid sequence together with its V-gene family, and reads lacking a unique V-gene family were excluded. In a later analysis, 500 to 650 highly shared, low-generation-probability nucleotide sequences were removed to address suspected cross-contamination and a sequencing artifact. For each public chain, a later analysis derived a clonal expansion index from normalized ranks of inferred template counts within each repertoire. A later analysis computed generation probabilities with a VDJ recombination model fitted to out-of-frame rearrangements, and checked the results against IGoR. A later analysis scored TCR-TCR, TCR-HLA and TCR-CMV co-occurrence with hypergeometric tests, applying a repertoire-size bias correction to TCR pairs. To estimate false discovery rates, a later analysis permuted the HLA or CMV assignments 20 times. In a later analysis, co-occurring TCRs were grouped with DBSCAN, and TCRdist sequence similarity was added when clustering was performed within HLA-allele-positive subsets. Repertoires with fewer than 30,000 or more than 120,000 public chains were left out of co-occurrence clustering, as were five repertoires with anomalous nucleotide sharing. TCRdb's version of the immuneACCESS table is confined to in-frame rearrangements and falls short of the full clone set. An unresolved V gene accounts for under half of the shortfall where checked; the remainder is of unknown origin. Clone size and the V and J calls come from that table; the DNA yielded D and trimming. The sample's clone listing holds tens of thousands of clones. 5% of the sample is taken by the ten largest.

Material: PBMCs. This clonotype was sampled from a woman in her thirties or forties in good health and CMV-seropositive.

In nucleotide form, the sequence is TGTGCCAGCAGGAAAAACGGGACAGCTATAAACGAGCAGTACTTC. This is translated as CASRKNGTAINEQYF. The rearrangement combines TRBV5-4 with TRBJ2-7, with 7 bases aligning to TRBD1. The germline V gene (reference sequence) supplies CDR1 SGHNT and CDR2 YYREEE. Trimming accounts for 5 bases at V and 5 bases at J, while the number of junction bases matched to no gene is 13. The CDR3, from cysteine to phenylalanine, totals 15 residues. CDR3 DNA is the only sequence kept; it has 45 bases, read in frame from the first base.